This TCR beta chain was identified in a study of cytomegalovirus exposure and HLA in healthy donors. Whole-study findings and limits: In a later analysis, an Asian-associated ancestry cluster reportedly showed fewer N-insertions than the approximately 660-donor mean. Upon later analysis, TCR association rates were observed to vary by HLA locus, being highest for DRB1 and lowest for HLA-C. TCR beta V segments were, for the most part, productive about 87% or about 30% of the time in an earlier analysis.

Regarding this clone: Its specificity is not known.

It was with 60 Vbeta and 13 Jbeta primers that the PCR ran. Libraries were prepared by immunoSEQ multiplex PCR; TCRdb keeps only in-frame clonotypes and omits some of them. The top ten clones hold around 4.7% of a sample with 160,000 or so clones, more than 80% of them seen once. V dropped 2 bases and J dropped 1; count of bases not matched to a gene: 21. The CDR3 has 21 residues. The germline V gene encodes CDR1 MDHEN and CDR2 SYDVKM. This sequence originates from a woman aged 18 to 35 in good health and CMV-seropositive. The sample comprised PBMCs. The chain joins TRBV28 to TRBJ2-3; TRBD2 agrees at 7 bases. CDR3 sequence (DNA): TGTGCCAGCAGTTTAAATGGGAGGGTATCCTGGAACGTGGCTGGCACAGATACGCAGTATTTT. Translated, it gives CASSLNGRVSWNVAGTDTQYF.